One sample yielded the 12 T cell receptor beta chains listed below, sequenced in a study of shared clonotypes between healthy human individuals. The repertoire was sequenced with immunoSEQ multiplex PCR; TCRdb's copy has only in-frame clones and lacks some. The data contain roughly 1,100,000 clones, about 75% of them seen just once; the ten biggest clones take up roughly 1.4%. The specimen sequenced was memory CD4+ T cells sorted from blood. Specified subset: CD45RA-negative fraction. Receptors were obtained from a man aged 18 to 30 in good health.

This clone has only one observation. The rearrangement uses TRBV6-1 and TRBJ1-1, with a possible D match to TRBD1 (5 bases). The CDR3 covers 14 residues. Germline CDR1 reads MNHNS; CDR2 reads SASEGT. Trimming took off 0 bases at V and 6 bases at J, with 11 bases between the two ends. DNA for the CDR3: TGTGCCAGCAGTGAAGCGGGACGGGGCCCTGAAGCTTTCTTT. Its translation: CASSEAGRGPEAFF.

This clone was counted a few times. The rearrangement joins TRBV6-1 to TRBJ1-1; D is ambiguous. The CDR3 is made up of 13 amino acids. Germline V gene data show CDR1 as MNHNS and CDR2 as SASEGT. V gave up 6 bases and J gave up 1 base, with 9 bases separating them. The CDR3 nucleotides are TGTGCCAGCAGCCAGAAGAGGAACACTGAAGCTTTCTTT. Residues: CASSQKRNTEAFF.

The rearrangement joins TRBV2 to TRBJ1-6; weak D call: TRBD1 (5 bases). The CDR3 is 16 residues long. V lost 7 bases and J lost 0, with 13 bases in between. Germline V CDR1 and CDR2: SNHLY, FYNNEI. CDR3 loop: CASMGTDSSYNSPLHF. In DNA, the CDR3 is TGTGCCAGCATGGGGACTGACAGCTCCTATAATTCACCCCTCCACTTT. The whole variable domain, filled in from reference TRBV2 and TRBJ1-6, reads EPEVTQTPSHQVTQMGQEVILRCVPISNHLYFYWYRQILGQKVEFLVSFYNNEISEKSEIFDDQFSVERPDGSNFTLKIRSTKLEDSAMYFCASMGTDSSYNSPLHFGNGTRLTVT.

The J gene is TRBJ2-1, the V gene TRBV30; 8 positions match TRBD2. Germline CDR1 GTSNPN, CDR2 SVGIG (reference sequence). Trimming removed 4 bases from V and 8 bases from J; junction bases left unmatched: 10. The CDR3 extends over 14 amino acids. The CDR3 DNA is TGTGCCTGGAACAGAGCCGGTAGCGGGGATGAGCAGTTCTTC. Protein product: CAWNRAGSGDEQFF.

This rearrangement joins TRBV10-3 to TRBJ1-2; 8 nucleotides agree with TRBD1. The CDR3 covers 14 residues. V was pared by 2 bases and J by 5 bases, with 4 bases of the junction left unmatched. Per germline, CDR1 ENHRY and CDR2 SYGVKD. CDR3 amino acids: CAISEGGTGYGYTF. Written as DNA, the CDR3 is TGTGCCATCAGTGAGGGTGGGACAGGATATGGCTACACCTTC.

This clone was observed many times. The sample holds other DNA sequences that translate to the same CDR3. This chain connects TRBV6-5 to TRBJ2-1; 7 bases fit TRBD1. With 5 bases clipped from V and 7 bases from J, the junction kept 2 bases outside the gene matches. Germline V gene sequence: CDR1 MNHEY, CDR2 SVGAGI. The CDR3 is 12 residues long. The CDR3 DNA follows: TGTGCCAGCAGTCAGACAGGGAATGAGCAGTTCTTC. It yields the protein CASSQTGNEQFF.

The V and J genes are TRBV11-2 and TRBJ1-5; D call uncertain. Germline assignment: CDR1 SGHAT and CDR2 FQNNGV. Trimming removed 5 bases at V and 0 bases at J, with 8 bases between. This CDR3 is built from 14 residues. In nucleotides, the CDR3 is TGTGCCAGCAGCACGGACGCTAGCAATCAGCCCCAGCATTTT. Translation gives CASSTDASNQPQHF. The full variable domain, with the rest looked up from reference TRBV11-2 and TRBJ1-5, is EAGVAQSPRYKIIEKRQSVAFWCNPISGHATLYWYQQILGQGPKLLIQFQNNGVVDDSQLPKDRFSAERLKGVDSTLKIQPAKLEDSAVYLCASSTDASNQPQHFGDGTRLSIL.

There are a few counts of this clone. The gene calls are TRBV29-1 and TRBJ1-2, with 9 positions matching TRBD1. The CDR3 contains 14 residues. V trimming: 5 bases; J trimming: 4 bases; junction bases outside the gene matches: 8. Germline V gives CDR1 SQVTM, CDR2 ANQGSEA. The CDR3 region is CSVTSGTGIYGYTF. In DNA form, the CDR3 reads TGCAGCGTTACAAGCGGGACAGGGATCTATGGCTACACCTTC.

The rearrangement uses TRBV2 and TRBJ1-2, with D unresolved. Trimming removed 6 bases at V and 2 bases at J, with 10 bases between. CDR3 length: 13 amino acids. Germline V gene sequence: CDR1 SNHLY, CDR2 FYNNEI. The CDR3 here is CASRTAGNYGYTF. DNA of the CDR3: TGTGCCAGCAGGACGGCGGGGAACTATGGCTACACCTTC.

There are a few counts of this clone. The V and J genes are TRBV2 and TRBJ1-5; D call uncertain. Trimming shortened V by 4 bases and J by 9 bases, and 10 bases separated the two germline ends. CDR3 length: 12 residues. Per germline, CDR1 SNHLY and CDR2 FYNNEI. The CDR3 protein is CASSGVKWPQHF. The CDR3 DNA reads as TGTGCCAGCAGTGGGGTCAAGTGGCCCCAGCATTTT.

The CDR3 region has the DNA TGTGCCAGCAGCTTAGGGGGCGTGCCACGCTACACCTTC. Amino acids: CASSLGGVPRYTF. The rearrangement uses TRBV7-2 and TRBJ1-2; tentative D call: TRBD1 (5 bases). CDR3 length equals 13 residues. V was shortened by 1 base and J by 9 bases, with 12 bases between the two germline ends. Germline CDR1 reads SGHTA; CDR2 reads FQGNSA.

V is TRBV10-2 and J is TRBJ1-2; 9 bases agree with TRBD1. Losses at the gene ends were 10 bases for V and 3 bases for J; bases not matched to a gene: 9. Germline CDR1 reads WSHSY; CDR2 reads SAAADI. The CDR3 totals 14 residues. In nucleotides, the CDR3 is TGCGCCACTTCAGAACAGGGGGCCGACTATGGCTACACCTTC. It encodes CATSEQGADYGYTF.